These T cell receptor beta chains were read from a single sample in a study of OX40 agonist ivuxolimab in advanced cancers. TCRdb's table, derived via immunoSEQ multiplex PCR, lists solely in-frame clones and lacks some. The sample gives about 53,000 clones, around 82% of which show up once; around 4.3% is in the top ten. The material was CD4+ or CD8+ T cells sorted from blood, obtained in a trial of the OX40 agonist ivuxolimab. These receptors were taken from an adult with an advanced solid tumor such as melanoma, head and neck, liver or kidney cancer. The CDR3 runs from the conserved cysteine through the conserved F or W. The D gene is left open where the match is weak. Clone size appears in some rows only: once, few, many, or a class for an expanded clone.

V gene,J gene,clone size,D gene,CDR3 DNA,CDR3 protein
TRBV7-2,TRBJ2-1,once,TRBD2,TGTGCCAGCAGCGCGGGACTAGCGGGTTCAAATGAGCAGTTCTTC,CASSAGLAGSNEQFF
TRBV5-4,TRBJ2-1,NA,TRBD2,TGTGCCAGCAGCTTGGGGGGACTAGCGGGACGCAATGAGCAGTTCTTC,CASSLGGLAGRNEQFF
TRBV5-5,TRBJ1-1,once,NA,TGTGCCAGCAGAACTCAGGGTGGCAGGGTGGGCACTGAAGCTTTCTTT,CASRTQGGRVGTEAFF
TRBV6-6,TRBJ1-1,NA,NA,TGTGCCAGCAGCCTAAATAGGGCCGAGAACACTGAAGCTTTCTTT,CASSLNRAENTEAFF
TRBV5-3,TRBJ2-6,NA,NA,TGTGCCAGAAGTCACGGCCGTCACGGGGCCAACGTCCTGACTTTC,CARSHGRHGANVLTF
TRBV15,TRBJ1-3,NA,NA,TGTGCCACCAGCAGGAGCAGTTCTGGAAACACCATATATTTT,CATSRSSSGNTIYF
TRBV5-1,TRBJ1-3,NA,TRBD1,TGCGCCAGCAGCCAGGGGGCGGGTGGAAACACCATATATTTT,CASSQGAGGNTIYF
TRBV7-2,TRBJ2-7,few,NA,TGTGCCAGCAGCCTGAGGGATGGGCAGTACTTC,CASSLRDGQYF
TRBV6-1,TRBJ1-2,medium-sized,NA,TGTGCCAGCAGTCCGGACAGAACCAACTATGGCTACACCTTC,CASSPDRTNYGYTF
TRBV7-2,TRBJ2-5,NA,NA,TGTGCCAGCAGCATGCAATTAGCTGGTGAGACCCAGTACTTC,CASSMQLAGETQYF
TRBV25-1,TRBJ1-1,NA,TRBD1,TGTGCCAGCAGTGAATATGGTAAGGGGGCGAGATCTTCTGAAGCTTTCTTT,CASSEYGKGARSSEAFF